This T cell receptor beta chain emerged from a study of cytomegalovirus exposure and HLA in healthy donors. Background on the study: Earlier findings included some 100 million unique TCR beta sequences obtained from about 170 million T cells.

Overall study findings and caveats: Links to common viral pathogens appeared, in a later analysis, for several of the most significant clusters.

Primers included in the PCR were 60 Vbeta and 13 Jbeta primers. TCRdb keeps only in-frame clones here, not all; method: immunoSEQ multiplex PCR. The table shows some 130,000 clones, with 60% to 75% occurring only once. The CDR3 covers 12 residues. The germline gives CDR1 LNHDA, CDR2 SQIVND (reference sequence). Trimming pared 7 bases from V and 5 bases from J, leaving 10 bases between. Regarding this clone: Its antigen is unknown.

This TCR came from a human donor in good health. The rearrangement links TRBV19 to TRBJ2-3; D possibly corresponds to TRBD1 (5 bases). The sequenced sample consisted of PBMCs. The CDR3 DNA follows: TGTGCCAGTAAGGGCAGGGTAGATACGCAGTATTTT. Translating it yields CASKGRVDTQYF. The full variable domain, with the rest looked up from reference TRBV19 and TRBJ2-3, is DGGITQSPKYLFRKEGQNVTLSCEQNLNHDAMYWYRQDPGQGLRLIYYSQIVNDFQKGDIAEGYSVSREKKESFPLTVTSAQKNPTAFYLCASKGRVDTQYFGPGTRLTVL.